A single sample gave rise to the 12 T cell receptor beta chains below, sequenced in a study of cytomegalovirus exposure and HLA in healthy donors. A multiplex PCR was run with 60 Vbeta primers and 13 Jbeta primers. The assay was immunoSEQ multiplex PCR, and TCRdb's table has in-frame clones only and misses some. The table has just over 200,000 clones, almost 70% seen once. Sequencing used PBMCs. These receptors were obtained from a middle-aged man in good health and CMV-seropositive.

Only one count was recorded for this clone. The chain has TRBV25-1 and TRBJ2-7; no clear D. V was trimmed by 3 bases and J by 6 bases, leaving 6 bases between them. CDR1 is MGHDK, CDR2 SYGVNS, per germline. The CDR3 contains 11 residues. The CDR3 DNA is TGTGCCAGCAGTGAGCCGGGCGAGCAGTACTTC. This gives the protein CASSEPGEQYF.

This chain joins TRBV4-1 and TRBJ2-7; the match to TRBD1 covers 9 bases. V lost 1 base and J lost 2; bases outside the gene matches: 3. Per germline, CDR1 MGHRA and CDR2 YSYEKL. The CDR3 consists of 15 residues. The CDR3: CASSQGTGAPYEQYF. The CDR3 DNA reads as TGCGCCAGCAGCCAAGGGACAGGGGCCCCCTACGAGCAGTACTTC.

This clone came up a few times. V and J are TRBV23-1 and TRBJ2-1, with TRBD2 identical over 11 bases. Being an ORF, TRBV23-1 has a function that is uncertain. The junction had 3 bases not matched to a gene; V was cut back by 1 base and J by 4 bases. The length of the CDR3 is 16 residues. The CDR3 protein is CASSQLTSGNYNEQFF. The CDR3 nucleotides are TGCGCCAGCAGTCAATTGACTAGCGGGAATTACAATGAGCAGTTCTTC.

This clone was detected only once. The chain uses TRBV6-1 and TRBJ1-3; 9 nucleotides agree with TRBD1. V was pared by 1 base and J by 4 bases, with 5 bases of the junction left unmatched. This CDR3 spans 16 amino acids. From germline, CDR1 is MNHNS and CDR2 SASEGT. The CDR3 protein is CASSEVGQGSGNTIYF. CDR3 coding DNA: TGTGCCAGCAGTGAAGTGGGACAGGGCTCCGGAAACACCATATATTTT.

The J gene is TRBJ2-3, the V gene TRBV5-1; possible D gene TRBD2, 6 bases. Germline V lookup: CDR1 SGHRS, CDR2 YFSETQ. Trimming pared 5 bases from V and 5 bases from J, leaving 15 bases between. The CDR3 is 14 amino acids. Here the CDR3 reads CASSRAGPGDTQYF. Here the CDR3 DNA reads TGCGCCAGCAGTCGGGCGGGGCCGGGAGATACGCAGTATTTT.

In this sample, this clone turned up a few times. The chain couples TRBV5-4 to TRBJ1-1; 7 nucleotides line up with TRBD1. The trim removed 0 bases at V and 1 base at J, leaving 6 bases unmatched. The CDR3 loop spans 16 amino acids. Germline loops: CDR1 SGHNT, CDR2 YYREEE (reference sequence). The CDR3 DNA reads TGTGCCAGCAGCTTGGGGGGCGGGACAGCGAACACTGAAGCTTTCTTT. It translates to CASSLGGGTANTEAFF.

CDR3 DNA sequence: TGTGCCAGCAGCCAAAGACAGGGCATGAACACTGAAGCTTTCTTT. Protein sequence: CASSQRQGMNTEAFF. The chain recombines TRBV5-4 with TRBJ1-1; 7 nucleotides line up with TRBD1. The germline CDR1 and CDR2 sequences are SGHNT and YYREEE (reference sequence). This CDR3 is 15 amino acids long. V trimming: 4 bases; J trimming: 0 bases; junction bases outside the gene matches: 6.

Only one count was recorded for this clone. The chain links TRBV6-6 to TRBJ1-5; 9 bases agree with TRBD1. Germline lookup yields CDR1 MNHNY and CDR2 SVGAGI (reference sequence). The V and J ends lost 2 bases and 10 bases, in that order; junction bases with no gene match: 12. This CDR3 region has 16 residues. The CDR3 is CASSYVRGQGIGPQHF. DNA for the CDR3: TGTGCCAGCAGTTACGTAAGGGGACAGGGCATTGGACCCCAGCATTTT.

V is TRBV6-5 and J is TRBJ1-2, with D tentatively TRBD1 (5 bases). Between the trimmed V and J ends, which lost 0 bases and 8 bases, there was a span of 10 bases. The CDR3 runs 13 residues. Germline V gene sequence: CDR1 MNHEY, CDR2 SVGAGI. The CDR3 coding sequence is TGTGCCAGCAGTTACTCCGAAGGGGAAGGCTACACCTTC. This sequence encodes CASSYSEGEGYTF.

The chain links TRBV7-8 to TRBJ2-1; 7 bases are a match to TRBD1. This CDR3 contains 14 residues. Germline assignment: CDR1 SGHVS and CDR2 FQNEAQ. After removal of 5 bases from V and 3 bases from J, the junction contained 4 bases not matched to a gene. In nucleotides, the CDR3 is TGTGCCAGCAGCCAGGACAGGAACTACAATGAGCAGTTCTTC. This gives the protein CASSQDRNYNEQFF.

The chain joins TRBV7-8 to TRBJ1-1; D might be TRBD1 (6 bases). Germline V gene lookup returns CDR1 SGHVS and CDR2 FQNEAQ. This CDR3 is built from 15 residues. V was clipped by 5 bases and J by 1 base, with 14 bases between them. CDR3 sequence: CASSIGGVPNTEAFF. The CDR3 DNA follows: TGTGCCAGCAGCATAGGGGGGGTGCCGAACACTGAAGCTTTCTTT.

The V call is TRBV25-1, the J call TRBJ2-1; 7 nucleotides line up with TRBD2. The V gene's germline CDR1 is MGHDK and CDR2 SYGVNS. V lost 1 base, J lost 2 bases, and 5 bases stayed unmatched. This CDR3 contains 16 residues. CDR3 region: CASSEFLSGAYNEQFF. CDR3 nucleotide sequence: TGTGCCAGCAGTGAATTTCTCAGCGGGGCCTACAATGAGCAGTTCTTC.